These T cell receptor beta chains were read from a single sample in a study of blood T cell repertoires in COVID-19. TCRdb keeps only in-frame clones here, not all; method: immunoSEQ multiplex PCR. The table includes 20,000 to 30,000 clones, roughly nine tenths detected once. Sequenced sample: peripheral blood. The receptor set was obtained from a human donor in a cohort sampled during active COVID-19. Each CDR3 is given with its conserved first and last residue. Each record gives: J gene, clone size, V gene, D gene, CDR3 DNA, CDR3 protein. The D gene is left open where the match is weak. A row's size may be missing; if present it is once, few, many or a size class.

j_call: TRBJ1-3
clone_size: -
v_call: TRBV28
d_call: -
cdr3_nt: TGTGCCAGCAGTCCCCCCCAGGGGTCTGGAAACACCATATATTTT
cdr3_aa: CASSPPQGSGNTIYF

j_call: TRBJ1-1
clone_size: -
v_call: TRBV7-8
d_call: TRBD1
cdr3_nt: TGTGCCAGCAGCTTAGCGATAGGGCCGGGACAGTATGCTTTCTTT
cdr3_aa: CASSLAIGPGQYAFF

j_call: TRBJ2-5
clone_size: -
v_call: TRBV12-2
d_call: -
cdr3_nt: TGTGCAAGTACGATTCCCGGGACTAGCGGGAGGAGGGAGACCCAGTACTTC
cdr3_aa: CASTIPGTSGRRETQYF

j_call: TRBJ2-5
clone_size: -
v_call: TRBV11-2
d_call: -
cdr3_nt: TGTGCCAGCAGCGTAGGAGGGATTCAAGAGACCCAGTACTTC
cdr3_aa: CASSVGGIQETQYF

j_call: TRBJ1-1
clone_size: few
v_call: TRBV7-2
d_call: -
cdr3_nt: TGTGCCAGCAGCTTAGTCCGAGGAACGAACACTGAAGCTTTCTTT
cdr3_aa: CASSLVRGTNTEAFF

j_call: TRBJ1-5
clone_size: -
v_call: TRBV3-1/TRBV3-2
d_call: -
cdr3_nt: TGTGCCAGCAGCCCGGGGGGCGCGGGTCAGCCCCAGCATTTT
cdr3_aa: CASSPGGAGQPQHF

j_call: TRBJ2-3
clone_size: -
v_call: TRBV27
d_call: -
cdr3_nt: TGTGCCAGCAGGATCAGCGGACCCACAGATACGCAGTATTTT
cdr3_aa: CASRISGPTDTQYF

j_call: TRBJ1-4
clone_size: once
v_call: TRBV4-2
d_call: -
cdr3_nt: TGTGCCAGCAGCCACGATCCGGGAGTTAATGAAAAACTGTTTTTT
cdr3_aa: CASSHDPGVNEKLFF

j_call: TRBJ2-2
clone_size: -
v_call: TRBV7-9
d_call: TRBD2
cdr3_nt: TGTGCCAGCAGCCGGGCGAGCGGGACTAACACCGGGGAGCTGTTTTTT
cdr3_aa: CASSRASGTNTGELFF

j_call: TRBJ2-1
clone_size: few
v_call: TRBV3-1/TRBV3-2
d_call: TRBD2
cdr3_nt: TGTGCCAGCAGCCAGGGGGGACTAGCAGCCTACAATGAGCAGTTCTTC
cdr3_aa: CASSQGGLAAYNEQFF

j_call: TRBJ2-1
clone_size: -
v_call: TRBV4-1
d_call: TRBD2
cdr3_nt: TGCGCCAGCAGCGGGCTAGCGGGAGGTGAGCAGTTCTTC
cdr3_aa: CASSGLAGGEQFF

j_call: TRBJ2-1
clone_size: -
v_call: TRBV18
d_call: TRBD2
cdr3_nt: TGTGCCAGCTCTCAACCGGGACTAGCAAATGAGCAGTTCTTC
cdr3_aa: CASSQPGLANEQFF

j_call: TRBJ2-3
clone_size: once
v_call: TRBV7-8
d_call: -
cdr3_nt: TGTGCCAGCGGGATCGACAGGACGGATACGCAGTATTTT
cdr3_aa: CASGIDRTDTQYF

j_call: TRBJ1-1
clone_size: -
v_call: TRBV3-1/TRBV3-2
d_call: -
cdr3_nt: TGTGCCAGCAGCCAAGATCGTAGGACAGTGAACACTGAAGCTTTCTTT
cdr3_aa: CASSQDRRTVNTEAFF

j_call: TRBJ2-1
clone_size: -
v_call: TRBV2
d_call: -
cdr3_nt: TGTGCCAGCAGTGAACAGGGCTCTCTTTACAATGAGCAGTTCTTC
cdr3_aa: CASSEQGSLYNEQFF

j_call: TRBJ1-1
clone_size: -
v_call: TRBV30
d_call: -
cdr3_nt: TGTGCCTCCGCACGACCCCCCACAACGGGCACTGAAGCTTTCTTT
cdr3_aa: CASARPPTTGTEAFF

j_call: TRBJ1-2
clone_size: few
v_call: TRBV30
d_call: -
cdr3_nt: TGTGCCTGGAACCGCAGGGTAGGTGGCTACACCTTC
cdr3_aa: CAWNRRVGGYTF

j_call: TRBJ2-7
clone_size: -
v_call: TRBV5-1
d_call: -
cdr3_nt: TGCGCCAGCAGCTTCGTTGACACCGGAGGTTACTACGAGCAGTACTTC
cdr3_aa: CASSFVDTGGYYEQYF

j_call: TRBJ1-2
clone_size: -
v_call: TRBV28
d_call: -
cdr3_nt: TGTGCCAGCAGATCAGGGTTATATGGCTACACCTTC
cdr3_aa: CASRSGLYGYTF

j_call: TRBJ2-2
clone_size: -
v_call: TRBV5-1
d_call: -
cdr3_nt: TGCGCCAGCAGCCGGGGACAGAACACCGGGGAGCTGTTTTTT
cdr3_aa: CASSRGQNTGELFF